A selection of T cell receptor beta chains follows, all from one sample in a study of T-cell memory formation after mild COVID-19. Via MiXCR, TCRdb re-called the 5' RACE reads, giving one row per CDR3 protein. The table records approximately 430,000 distinct CDR3 sequences, 20% to 30% of them present only once. The material sequenced was PBMCs or a T cell subset sorted from them (not recorded which). The receptors derive from an adult woman who had mild COVID-19 (a few samples of this study predate the infection). Cell type and time point are not known. The CDR3 runs from the conserved cysteine through the conserved F or W. D genes are given only for firm matches. Clone size is given for some rows only: seen once, a few or many times, or a class if the clone is expanded.

V	D	J	size	CDR3	DNA
TRBV12-3/TRBV12-4	TRBD2	TRBJ2-1	NA	CASSKGLAGNNEQFF	TGTGCCAGCAGTAAAGGACTAGCGGGGAACAATGAGCAGTTCTTC
TRBV9	TRBD2	TRBJ2-2	NA	CASSPRAGANTGELFF	TGTGCCAGCAGCCCAAGGGCGGGGGCGAACACCGGGGAGCTGTTTTTT
TRBV7-3	NA	TRBJ2-7	few	CASSSQGIGTYEQYF	TGTGCCAGCAGCTCCCAGGGAATCGGTACCTACGAGCAGTACTTC
TRBV24-1	NA	TRBJ2-6	NA	CATSDPVPSGANVLTF	TGTGCCACCAGTGATCCCGTCCCTTCTGGGGCCAACGTCCTGACTTTC
TRBV5-6	NA	TRBJ2-5	NA	CASSSGGLETQYF	TGTGCCAGCAGCTCCGGGGGGCTGGAGACCCAGTACTTC
TRBV5-1	NA	TRBJ2-5	once	CASSPLDSQGQETQYF	TGCGCCAGCAGCCCGCTGGACAGTCAGGGTCAAGAGACCCAGTACTTC
TRBV7-8	TRBD1	TRBJ1-6	once	CASSPTNRGYNSPLHF	TGTGCCAGCAGCCCCACAAACAGGGGGTATAATTCACCCCTCCACTTT
TRBV5-1	TRBD1	TRBJ1-1	NA	CASSFFGQGQNTEAFF	TGCGCCAGCAGCTTCTTCGGACAGGGCCAGAACACTGAAGCTTTCTTT
TRBV2	TRBD1	TRBJ1-1	NA	CASSYGTGWTEAFF	TGTGCCAGCAGTTACGGGACAGGGTGGACTGAAGCTTTCTTT
TRBV29-1	NA	TRBJ2-3	NA	CSVEGWSTDTQYF	TGCAGCGTTGAGGGGTGGAGCACAGATACGCAGTATTTT
TRBV4-3	TRBD1	TRBJ2-7	NA	CATARQGKGEQYF	TGCGCCACCGCCAGACAGGGCAAGGGCGAGCAGTACTTC
TRBV19	TRBD2	TRBJ2-7	many	CASSTSFGAGDGTEFSYEQYF	TGTGCCAGTAGTACCTCCTTCGGGGCGGGAGATGGTACCGAATTCTCCTACGAGCAGTACTTC
TRBV7-9	NA	TRBJ2-7	NA	CASRPKDSYEQYF	TGTGCCAGCAGGCCCAAGGACTCCTACGAGCAGTACTTC
TRBV6-5	NA	TRBJ1-2	NA	CASTRVVPNYGYTF	TGTGCCAGCACCCGGGTGGTCCCTAACTATGGCTACACCTTC
TRBV5-1	TRBD1	TRBJ1-2	NA	CASSLETGGGYGYTF	TGCGCCAGCAGCTTAGAGACAGGGGGCGGCTATGGCTACACCTTC